This T cell receptor (beta chain) was sequenced in a study of T-cell memory formation after mild COVID-19. TCR alpha and TCR beta cDNA libraries with sample barcodes and UMIs came from 5'RACE using constant-segment primers. TCRdb reprocessed the 5' RACE reads with MiXCR, giving one entry per CDR3 protein. The data contain 350,000 to 550,000 distinct CDR3 sequences, more than 15% of them seen just once; the ten biggest clones take up about 22%. Findings and limits, study-wide: Second-wave clones reaching peak frequency on day 37 lacked confirmed SARS-CoV-2 specificity. Pre-infection memory contained some responding clones, which suggested that cross-reactive memory had joined.

Per the germline V gene, CDR1 is LGHNA and CDR2 is YSLEER. This CDR3 is built from 16 residues. The ends lost 2 bases at V and 7 bases at J; junction bases unmatched: 11. The table lists this clonotype with a few counts. The antigen remains undetermined. This clonotype was sampled from a young man who had mild COVID-19 (a few samples of this study predate the infection). Cell type and time point are not known. This chain connects TRBV4-3 to TRBJ2-7, with 10 bases that match TRBD1. Sequenced sample: PBMCs or a T cell subset sorted from them (not recorded which). The CDR3: CASSQRGQGRPREQYF. Here the CDR3 DNA reads TGCGCCAGCAGCCAAAGGGGACAGGGGCGTCCCAGAGAGCAGTACTTC.